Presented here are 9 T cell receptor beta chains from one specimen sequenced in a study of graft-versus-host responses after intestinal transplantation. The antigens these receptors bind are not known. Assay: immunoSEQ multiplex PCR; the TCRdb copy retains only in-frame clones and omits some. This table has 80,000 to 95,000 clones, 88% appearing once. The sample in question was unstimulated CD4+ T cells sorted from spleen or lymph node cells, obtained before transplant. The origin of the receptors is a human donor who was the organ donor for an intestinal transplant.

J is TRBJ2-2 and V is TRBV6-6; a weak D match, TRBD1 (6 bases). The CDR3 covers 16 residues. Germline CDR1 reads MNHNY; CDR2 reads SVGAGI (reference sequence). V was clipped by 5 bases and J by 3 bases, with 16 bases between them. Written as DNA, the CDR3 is TGTGCCAGCAGTACCGGGACAACAACGGACACCGGGGAGCTGTTTTTT. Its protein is CASSTGTTTDTGELFF.

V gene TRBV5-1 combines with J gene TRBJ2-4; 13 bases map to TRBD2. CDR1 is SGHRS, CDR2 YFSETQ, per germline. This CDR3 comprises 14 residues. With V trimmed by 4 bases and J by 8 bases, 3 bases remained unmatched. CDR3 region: CASSPGLAGDIQYF. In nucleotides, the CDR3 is TGCGCCAGCAGCCCAGGACTAGCGGGAGACATTCAGTACTTC.

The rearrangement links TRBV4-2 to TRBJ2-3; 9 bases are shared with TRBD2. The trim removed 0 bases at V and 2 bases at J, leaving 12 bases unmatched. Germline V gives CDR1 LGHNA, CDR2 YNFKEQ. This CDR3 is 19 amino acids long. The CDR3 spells CASSQEGLGRGGSTDTQYF. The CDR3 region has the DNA TGTGCCAGCAGCCAAGAAGGGTTGGGGCGGGGGGGATCCACAGATACGCAGTATTTT.

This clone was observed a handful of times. The CDR3 DNA reads TGTGCCAGCAGCTTCCCCGGGGTGCCCCCCTACGAGCAGTACTTC. Amino acid sequence: CASSFPGVPPYEQYF. The V call is TRBV5-4, the J call TRBJ2-7; possibly TRBD2 for D (5 bases). Trimming cost V 2 bases and J 2 bases, with 14 bases left between them. CDR1 and CDR2 (germline): SGHNT, YYREEE (reference sequence). There are 15 residues in the CDR3.

The CDR3 DNA sequence: TGCGCCAGCAGCCCCCGGCACGTCGGACAGGAGCAAGAGACCCAGTACTTC. Amino acid sequence: CASSPRHVGQEQETQYF. The J gene is TRBJ2-5, the V gene TRBV4-1, with 7 nucleotides matching TRBD1. The trim removed 4 bases at V and 2 bases at J, leaving 13 bases unmatched. This CDR3 spans 17 amino acids. Germline V CDR1 and CDR2: MGHRA, YSYEKL.

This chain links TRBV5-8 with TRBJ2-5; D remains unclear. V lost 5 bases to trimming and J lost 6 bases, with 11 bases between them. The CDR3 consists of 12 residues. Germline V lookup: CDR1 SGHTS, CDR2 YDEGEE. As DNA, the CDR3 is TGTGCCAGCAGTCCCACGAGGAAGACCCAGTACTTC. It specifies CASSPTRKTQYF.

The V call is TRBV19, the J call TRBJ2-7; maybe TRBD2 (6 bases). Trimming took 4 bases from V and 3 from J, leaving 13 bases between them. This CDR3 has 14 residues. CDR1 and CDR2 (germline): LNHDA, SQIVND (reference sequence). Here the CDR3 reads CASSSPGVFYEQYF. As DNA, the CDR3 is TGTGCCAGTAGTAGCCCGGGAGTTTTCTACGAGCAGTACTTC.

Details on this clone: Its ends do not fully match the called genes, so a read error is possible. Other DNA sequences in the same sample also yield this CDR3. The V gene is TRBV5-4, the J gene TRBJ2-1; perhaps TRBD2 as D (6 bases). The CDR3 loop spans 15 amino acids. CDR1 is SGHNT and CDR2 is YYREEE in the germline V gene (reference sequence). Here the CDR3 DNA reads TGCGCCAGCAGCCACCTCCGGGACTTCAACAATGAGCAGTTCTTC. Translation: CASSHLRDFNNEQFF.

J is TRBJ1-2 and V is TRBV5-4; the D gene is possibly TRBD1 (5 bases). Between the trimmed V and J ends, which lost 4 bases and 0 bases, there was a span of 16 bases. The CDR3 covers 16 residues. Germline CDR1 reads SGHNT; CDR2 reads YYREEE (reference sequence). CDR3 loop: CASSIHYRTSNYGYTF. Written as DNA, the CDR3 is TGTGCCAGCAGCATCCACTACAGGACCTCTAACTATGGCTACACCTTC. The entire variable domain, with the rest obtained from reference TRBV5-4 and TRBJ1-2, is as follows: ETGVTQSPTHLIKTRGQQVTLRCSSQSGHNTVSWYQQALGQGPQFIFQYYREEENGRGNFPPRFSGLQFPNYSSELNVNALELDDSALYLCASSIHYRTSNYGYTFGSGTRLTVV.